This T cell receptor (beta chain) was documented in a study of shared clonotypes between healthy human individuals. TCRdb keeps only in-frame clones here, not all; method: immunoSEQ multiplex PCR. Here the sample spans about half a million clones, approximately 78% being singletons. Sample: PBMCs. The TCR comes from a middle-aged woman in good health. Some clones in this sample may be carry-over from other donors' samples.

The CDR3 DNA follows: TGTGCCAGCAGACCCTTTTATTTGCTCAGGGGTAAGGAGGGTGAGCAGTTCTTC. This gives the protein CASRPFYLLRGKEGEQFF. This chain links TRBV28 with TRBJ2-1, with D perhaps being TRBD1 or TRBD2 (6 bases each). The CDR3 extends over 18 amino acids. The germline V gene encodes CDR1 MDHEN and CDR2 SYDVKM. Trimming removed 6 bases at V and 9 bases at J, with 30 bases between. Supplemented by reference TRBV28 and TRBJ2-1, the full variable domain reads DVKVTQSSRYLVKRTGEKVFLECVQDMDHENMFWYRQDPGLGLRLIYFSYDVKMKEKGDIPEGYSVSREKKERFSLILESASTNQTSMYLCASRPFYLLRGKEGEQFFGPGTRLTVL.